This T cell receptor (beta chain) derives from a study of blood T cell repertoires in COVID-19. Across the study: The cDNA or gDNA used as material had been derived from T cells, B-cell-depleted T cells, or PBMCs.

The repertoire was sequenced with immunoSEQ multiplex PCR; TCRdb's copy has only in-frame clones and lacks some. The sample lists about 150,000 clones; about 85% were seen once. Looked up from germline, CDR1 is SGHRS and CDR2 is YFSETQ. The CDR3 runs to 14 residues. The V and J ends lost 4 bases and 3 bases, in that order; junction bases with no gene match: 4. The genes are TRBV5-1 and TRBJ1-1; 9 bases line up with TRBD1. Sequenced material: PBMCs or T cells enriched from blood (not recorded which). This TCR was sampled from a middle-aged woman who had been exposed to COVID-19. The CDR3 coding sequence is TGCGCCAGCAGCCCGACAGGGGGACACACTGAAGCTTTCTTT. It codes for CASSPTGGHTEAFF.